The T cell receptor beta chain described here comes from a study of T-cell reconstitution after alpha-beta-depleted transplantation in children. Unique molecular identifiers were incorporated into the prepared TCRbeta library. TCRdb re-derived calls from the PCR reads in MiXCR, one entry per CDR3 protein. The sample shows roughly 610,000 distinct CDR3 sequences, approximately 10% of them seen only once. There are 10 residues in the CDR3. Germline CDR1 and CDR2: MDHEN and SYDVKM. V dropped 6 bases and J dropped 2 bases, with 1 base sitting between them. The clonotype comes from a human donor who donated a stem cell graft to a child with acute myeloid leukemia. The source material was PBMCs from the stem cell graft donor, sampled from the stem cell graft. The chain recombines TRBV28 with TRBJ1-1; the D is unclear. CDR3 loop: CASSNTEAFF. CDR3 coding DNA: TGTGCCAGCAGCAACACTGAAGCTTTCTTT.